A selection of T cell receptor beta chains follows, all from one sample in a study of blood T cells in healthy people across ages. TCRdb re-called the 5' RACE reads with MiXCR, one entry per CDR3 protein. The data show about 2 million distinct CDR3 sequences, less than 50% seen once. The sequenced sample consisted of blood. All receptors come from a woman aged 40 to 50 in good health. Each CDR3 is given with its conserved first and last residue. The order of the fields is clone size, J gene, V gene, CDR3 protein. Part of the rows lack a size; the others show once, few, many or a class for expanded clones.

- TRBJ2-7 TRBV4-1 CASSQGSPRKEQYF
- TRBJ2-5 TRBV20-1 CSARAPGVLKTQYF
many TRBJ2-3 TRBV9 CASSEGPDTQYF
few TRBJ2-1 TRBV4-1 CASSPGLRGTEQFF
few TRBJ1-2 TRBV24-1 CATSARGDYGYTF
- TRBJ1-5 TRBV6-1 CASSGTWGGQPQHF
- TRBJ2-5 TRBV20-1 CSALVRGAEETQYF
- TRBJ1-5 TRBV7-9 CASSPDRGTSNQPQHF
- TRBJ1-2 TRBV28 CASSSGQGALGGYTF
- TRBJ1-2 TRBV4-3 CASSQEVGRDGYTF
once TRBJ2-3 TRBV2 CASSGLGKTSTDTQYF
- TRBJ2-7 TRBV4-2 CASSGGTSGEVEQYF
- TRBJ2-3 TRBV11-2 CASSLVPLTSGDSDTQYF
- TRBJ2-7 TRBV7-2 CASSLQQNYEQYF
- TRBJ2-3 TRBV29-1 CSVGGSFRGADTQYF
few TRBJ2-7 TRBV2 CASSGFIPGREQYF
- TRBJ2-5 TRBV12-3/TRBV12-4 CASSFRGPRETQYF
- TRBJ1-4 TRBV4-3 CASSQDDSLSATSEKLFF
few - TRBV7-9 CANSPQAEHEQYF
- TRBJ1-5 TRBV19 CSSIERTDKNQPQHF
few TRBJ2-1 TRBV7-2 CASSLWGQGAMYNEQFF
- TRBJ2-1 TRBV9 CASSVARDSGSYNEQFF
- - TRBV11-2 CASSFEDRKQYF
- TRBJ1-5 TRBV28 CASSLWSGQGSNQPQHF
- TRBJ2-5 TRBV5-4 CASSQLTGVKETQYF
- TRBJ2-3 TRBV20-1 CSARDRTGTDTQYF
- TRBJ1-2 TRBV7-2 CASSLEPGGGYTF
- - TRBV12-3/TRBV12-4 CASSPRGLGEQYF
- TRBJ2-2 TRBV5-1 CASSYDRMGAGELFF
- TRBJ2-1 TRBV14 CASSQVEGNEQFF
few TRBJ1-6 TRBV15 CATSRRPGQPYNSPLHF
few TRBJ1-2 TRBV12-5 CASGADRFYGYTF
- TRBJ1-5 TRBV15 CATSHTAGVGQPQHF
- TRBJ1-5 TRBV9 CASSGGGLGNQPQHF
few TRBJ2-5 TRBV7-3 CASSLRGGMLEVQETQYF
few TRBJ1-5 TRBV28 CASSFVGGLENQPQHF
- TRBJ2-4 TRBV21-1 CASSQGGTAKNIQYF
once TRBJ2-7 TRBV13 CASSPPTGTVSYEQYF
- TRBJ1-6 TRBV5-5 CASSRLGDRGPDSPLHF
many TRBJ2-1 TRBV29-1 CSVATTREQFF
- TRBJ2-7 TRBV5-4 CASSWRTGPGYEQYF
once TRBJ1-2 TRBV10-1 CASSDGAGPVYGYTF
once TRBJ2-7 TRBV6-2/TRBV6-3 CASSYSHHEQYF
- TRBJ2-1 TRBV7-9 CASSPALNEQFF
- TRBJ2-1 TRBV6-2/TRBV6-3 CASGQPGGGLNEQFF
- TRBJ2-3 TRBV3-1 CASSQDQGGTDTQYF
- TRBJ1-5 TRBV7-2 CASRETGVSQPQHF
- TRBJ1-2 TRBV10-3 CAPIEEGNYGYTF
- TRBJ2-7 TRBV29-1 CSVESETSGLYEQYF
- TRBJ1-2 TRBV6-1 CASSGFPRPGQGYGYTF
- TRBJ2-3 TRBV7-9 CASSFRPGTDTQYF
- TRBJ2-5 TRBV6-2/TRBV6-3 CASSRPGGGAEQYF
many TRBJ2-7 TRBV14 CASSPLGPYEQYF